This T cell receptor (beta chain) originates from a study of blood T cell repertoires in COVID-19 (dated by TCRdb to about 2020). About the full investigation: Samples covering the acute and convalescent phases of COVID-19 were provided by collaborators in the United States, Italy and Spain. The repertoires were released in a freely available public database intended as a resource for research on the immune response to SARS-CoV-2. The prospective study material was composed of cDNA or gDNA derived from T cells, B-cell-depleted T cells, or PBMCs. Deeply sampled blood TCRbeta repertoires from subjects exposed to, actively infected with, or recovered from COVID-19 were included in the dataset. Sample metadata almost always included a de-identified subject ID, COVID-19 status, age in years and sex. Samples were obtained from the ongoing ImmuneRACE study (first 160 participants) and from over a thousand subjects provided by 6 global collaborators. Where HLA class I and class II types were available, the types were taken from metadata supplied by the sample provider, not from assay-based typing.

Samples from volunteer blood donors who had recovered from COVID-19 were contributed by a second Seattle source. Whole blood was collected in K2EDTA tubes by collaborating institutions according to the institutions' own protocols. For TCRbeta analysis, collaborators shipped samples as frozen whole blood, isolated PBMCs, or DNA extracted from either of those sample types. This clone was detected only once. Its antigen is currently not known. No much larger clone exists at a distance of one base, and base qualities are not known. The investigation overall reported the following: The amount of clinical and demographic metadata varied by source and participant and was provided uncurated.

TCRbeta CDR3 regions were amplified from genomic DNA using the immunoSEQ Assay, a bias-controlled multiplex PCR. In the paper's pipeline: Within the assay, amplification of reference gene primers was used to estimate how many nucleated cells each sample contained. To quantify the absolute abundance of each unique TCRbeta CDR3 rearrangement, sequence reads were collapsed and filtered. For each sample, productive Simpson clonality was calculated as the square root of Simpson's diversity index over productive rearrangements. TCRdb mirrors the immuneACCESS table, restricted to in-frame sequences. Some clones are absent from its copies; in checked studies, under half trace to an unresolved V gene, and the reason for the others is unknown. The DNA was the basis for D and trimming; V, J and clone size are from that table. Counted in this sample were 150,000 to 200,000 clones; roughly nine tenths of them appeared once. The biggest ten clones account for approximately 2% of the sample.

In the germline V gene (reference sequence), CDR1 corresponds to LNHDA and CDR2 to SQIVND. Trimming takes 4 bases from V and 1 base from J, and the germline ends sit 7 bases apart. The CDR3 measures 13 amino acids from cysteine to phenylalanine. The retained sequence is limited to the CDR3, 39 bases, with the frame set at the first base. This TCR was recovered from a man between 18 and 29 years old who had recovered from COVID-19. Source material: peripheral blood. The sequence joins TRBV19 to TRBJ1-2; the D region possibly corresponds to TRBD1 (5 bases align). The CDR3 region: CASSTDNNYGYTF. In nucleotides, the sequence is TGTGCCAGTAGTACGGACAATAACTATGGCTACACCTTC.